Listed below are T cell receptor beta chains from one sample, sequenced in a study of blood T cell repertoires in COVID-19. Sequencing used immunoSEQ multiplex PCR; TCRdb keeps in-frame clones, though not all of them. The sample carries about 190,000 clones, around 80% recorded once. The sequencing input was peripheral blood. The receptors were gathered from a woman older than 75 with COVID-19, enrolled during active disease. CDR3s include the opening cysteine and the closing phenylalanine or tryptophan. The D gene is left open where the match is weak. Size values are once, few and many counts, or a class for expanded clones, and some rows have none.

clone_size: NA; d_call: NA; v_call: TRBV7-2; j_call: TRBJ1-1; cdr3_length: 13; cdr3_nt: TGTGCCAGCAGCTTTACAGGTAGCACTGAAGCTTTCTTT; cdr3_aa: CASSFTGSTEAFF
clone_size: NA; d_call: TRBD2; v_call: TRBV7-6; j_call: TRBJ2-3; cdr3_length: 16; cdr3_nt: TGTGCCAGCAGCTTAAGGGCTAGCGGCTCCACAGATACGCAGTATTTT; cdr3_aa: CASSLRASGSTDTQYF
clone_size: NA; d_call: NA; v_call: TRBV6-5; j_call: TRBJ1-1; cdr3_length: 13; cdr3_nt: TGTGCCAGCAGTTACTCCCGGGGTACTGAAGCTTTCTTT; cdr3_aa: CASSYSRGTEAFF
clone_size: NA; d_call: NA; v_call: TRBV28; j_call: TRBJ2-7; cdr3_length: 12; cdr3_nt: TGTGCCAGCAGTAAGACAGTCTACGAGCAGTACTTC; cdr3_aa: CASSKTVYEQYF
clone_size: NA; d_call: TRBD2; v_call: TRBV9; j_call: TRBJ2-2; cdr3_length: 17; cdr3_nt: TGTGCCAGCGGAGGACTACTAGCGGGGGCATTCACCGGGGAGCTGTTTTTT; cdr3_aa: CASGGLLAGAFTGELFF
clone_size: NA; d_call: TRBD1; v_call: TRBV5-1; j_call: TRBJ1-1; cdr3_length: 15; cdr3_nt: TGCGCCAGCAGCGGGTGGACAGGGGGTGTCACTGAAGCTTTCTTT; cdr3_aa: CASSGWTGGVTEAFF
clone_size: NA; d_call: NA; v_call: TRBV19; j_call: TRBJ1-5; cdr3_length: 14; cdr3_nt: TGTGCCAGTAGGCCCCTGGGGGGAAATCAGCCCCAGCATTTT; cdr3_aa: CASRPLGGNQPQHF
clone_size: NA; d_call: TRBD1; v_call: TRBV5-5; j_call: TRBJ2-1; cdr3_length: 16; cdr3_nt: TGTGCCAGCAGCTTGGGGGACAGCCGCTCCTACAATGAGCAGTTCTTC; cdr3_aa: CASSLGDSRSYNEQFF
clone_size: few; d_call: NA; v_call: TRBV28; j_call: TRBJ2-7; cdr3_length: 12; cdr3_nt: TGTGCCAGCAGTCCCCGGGTCTACGAGCAGTACTTC; cdr3_aa: CASSPRVYEQYF
clone_size: NA; d_call: NA; v_call: TRBV21-1; j_call: TRBJ2-2; cdr3_length: 17; cdr3_nt: TGTGCCAGCAGCAAAAACGTCCAGGGCTCGAACACCGGGGAGCTGTTTTTT; cdr3_aa: CASSKNVQGSNTGELFF
clone_size: NA; d_call: NA; v_call: TRBV6-1; j_call: TRBJ1-4; cdr3_length: 13; cdr3_nt: TGTGCCAGCAGTGAACGGGGGGTTGAAAAACTGTTTTTT; cdr3_aa: CASSERGVEKLFF
clone_size: once; d_call: NA; v_call: TRBV11-2; j_call: TRBJ2-1; cdr3_length: 16; cdr3_nt: TGTGCCAGCAGCTTAGGGGGCCGGGCGTCCTACAATGAGCAGTTCTTC; cdr3_aa: CASSLGGRASYNEQFF
clone_size: NA; d_call: NA; v_call: TRBV7-6; j_call: TRBJ1-5; cdr3_length: 16; cdr3_nt: TGTGCCAGCAGCCCCGAGTGGGGGCTCGGTAATCAGCCCCAGCATTTT; cdr3_aa: CASSPEWGLGNQPQHF
clone_size: once; d_call: TRBD1; v_call: TRBV6-5; j_call: TRBJ1-4; cdr3_length: 13; cdr3_nt: TGTGCCAGCAGCCGGGACAGGGATGAAAAACTGTTTTTT; cdr3_aa: CASSRDRDEKLFF
clone_size: NA; d_call: TRBD2; v_call: TRBV7-6; j_call: TRBJ2-3; cdr3_length: 15; cdr3_nt: TGTGCCAGCAGCCAAGACCGACTAGCGGGAGATACGCAGTATTTT; cdr3_aa: CASSQDRLAGDTQYF
clone_size: once; d_call: NA; v_call: TRBV3-1/TRBV3-2; j_call: TRBJ1-1; cdr3_length: 14; cdr3_nt: TGTGCCAGCAGCCAAGATTCTCGGGGGTTGCGAGCTTTCTTT; cdr3_aa: CASSQDSRGLRAFF
clone_size: NA; d_call: NA; v_call: TRBV5-1; j_call: TRBJ2-5; cdr3_length: 14; cdr3_nt: TGCGCCAGCAGCCTGGGGGGAGCTCAAGAGACCCAGTACTTC; cdr3_aa: CASSLGGAQETQYF
clone_size: NA; d_call: NA; v_call: TRBV19; j_call: TRBJ1-1; cdr3_length: 17; cdr3_nt: TGTGCCAGTAGTATCCCACCCTCTAGGGGGAGGAACACTGAAGCTTTCTTT; cdr3_aa: CASSIPPSRGRNTEAFF
clone_size: NA; d_call: NA; v_call: TRBV18; j_call: TRBJ2-7; cdr3_length: 15; cdr3_nt: TGTGCCAGCTCACCGGCACAGGAGAGTCTCCACGAGCAGTACTTC; cdr3_aa: CASSPAQESLHEQYF
clone_size: NA; d_call: NA; v_call: TRBV12-5; j_call: TRBJ2-7; cdr3_length: 15; cdr3_nt: TGTGCTAGTGGCGGAGTTAGGGAGAGCGGCTACGAGCAGTACTTC; cdr3_aa: CASGGVRESGYEQYF